This T cell receptor (beta chain) was retrieved from a study of T cell responses to AZD1222 COVID-19 vaccine. For the study at large: Pooling covered second doses at about 4 or about 12 weeks.

TCRdb keeps only in-frame clones here, not all; method: immunoSEQ multiplex PCR. This table holds 100,000 to 120,000 clones, about 85% found once. General study points: Repertoires were obtained solely post-peak T cell response. Baseline seropositivity occurred in only a handful of AZD1222 recipients. Donors were mostly white British, more females; clonal diversity possibly underestimated.

Trimming removed 4 bases from V and 0 bases from J, with 10 bases in between. The germline gives CDR1 MDHEN, CDR2 SYDVKM. The CDR3 totals 15 residues. A note on this clone: Its antigen is not known.

Sequenced material: peripheral blood, taken on day 0 of AZD1222 vaccination. This rearrangement joins TRBV28 to TRBJ2-1, with D perhaps matching TRBD1 (6 bases). This TCR was recovered from an adult in good health. The CDR3 nucleotides are TGTGCCAGCAGTTCCCAGGGGAGCTCCTACAATGAGCAGTTCTTC. It is translated as CASSSQGSSYNEQFF.